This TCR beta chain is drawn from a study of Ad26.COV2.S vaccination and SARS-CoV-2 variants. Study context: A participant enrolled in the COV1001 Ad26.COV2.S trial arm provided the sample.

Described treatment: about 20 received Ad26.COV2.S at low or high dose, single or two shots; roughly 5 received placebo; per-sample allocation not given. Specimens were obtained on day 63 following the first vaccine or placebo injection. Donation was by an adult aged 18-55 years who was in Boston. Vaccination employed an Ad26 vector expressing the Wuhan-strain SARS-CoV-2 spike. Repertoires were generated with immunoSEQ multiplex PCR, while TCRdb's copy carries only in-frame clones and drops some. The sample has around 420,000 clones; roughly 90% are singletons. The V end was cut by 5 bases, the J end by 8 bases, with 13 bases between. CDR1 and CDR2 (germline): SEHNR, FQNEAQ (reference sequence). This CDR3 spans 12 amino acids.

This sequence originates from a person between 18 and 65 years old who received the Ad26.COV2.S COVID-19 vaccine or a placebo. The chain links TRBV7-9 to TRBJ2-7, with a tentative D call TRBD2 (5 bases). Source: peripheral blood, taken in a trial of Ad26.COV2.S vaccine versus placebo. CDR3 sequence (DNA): TGTGCCAGCAGCGTGAACCCGGGGAAGCAGTACTTC. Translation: CASSVNPGKQYF.